A single T cell receptor beta chain is shown here with its context. Its target is not known. V lost 7 bases, J lost 5 bases, and 14 bases lay in between. The V gene's germline CDR1 is MNHEY and CDR2 SMNVEV (reference sequence). This CDR3 spans 14 amino acids. TCRdb's table, derived via immunoSEQ multiplex PCR, lists solely in-frame clones and lacks some. The sample lists about 40,000 clones, 70% to 90% occurring once. These data are taken from a study of T cells in localized non-small cell lung cancer. General study findings and limits: Adjacent lung was found to contain a median around 56 of the top 100 tumor clones. Longer overall survival was linked to higher blood T cell density.

The chain links TRBV27 to TRBJ2-2; maybe TRBD1 (5 bases). This clonotype was sampled from a man aged 40 to 70 with stage I lung adenocarcinoma. The source was peripheral blood, collected before any cancer treatment. CDR3 coding DNA: TGTGCCAGCACCCTGGGCAGGGCTACCGGGGAGCTGTTTTTT. Residues: CASTLGRATGELFF.